This is a list of T cell receptor beta chains from one sample in a study of Ad26.COV2.S vaccination and SARS-CoV-2 variants. Only in-frame clones appear in the TCRdb table, and some are missing; sequencing was by immunoSEQ multiplex PCR. Of hundreds of thousands of clones detected, approximately 90% appear once; the ten largest clones hold 12%. Sequences were derived from peripheral blood, sampled in a trial of Ad26.COV2.S vaccine versus placebo. These receptors originate from a person between 18 and 60 years old who received the Ad26.COV2.S COVID-19 vaccine or a placebo. Both conserved end residues are part of each CDR3. Fields, in order: V gene, CDR3 protein.

TRBV4-2,CASSQGGAGFYEQYF
TRBV7-2,CASSLSQADTGELFF
TRBV20-1,CSASTASGSSEQYF
TRBV7-2,CASSSLGGFYGYTF
TRBV27,CASSLGHEQYF
TRBV2,CASINEDLYF
TRBV5-1,CASSAGLAGISEQFF
TRBV5-4,CASSIPGLAVTDTQYF
TRBV9,CASSVGTAKETQYF
TRBV19,CASSMREDYGYTF
TRBV7-2,CASSLAQGGSGNTIYF
TRBV7-2,CASRNGQGSAIYF
TRBV6-5,CATKTTLAKNIQYF
TRBV7-8,CASSRGGPYEQYF